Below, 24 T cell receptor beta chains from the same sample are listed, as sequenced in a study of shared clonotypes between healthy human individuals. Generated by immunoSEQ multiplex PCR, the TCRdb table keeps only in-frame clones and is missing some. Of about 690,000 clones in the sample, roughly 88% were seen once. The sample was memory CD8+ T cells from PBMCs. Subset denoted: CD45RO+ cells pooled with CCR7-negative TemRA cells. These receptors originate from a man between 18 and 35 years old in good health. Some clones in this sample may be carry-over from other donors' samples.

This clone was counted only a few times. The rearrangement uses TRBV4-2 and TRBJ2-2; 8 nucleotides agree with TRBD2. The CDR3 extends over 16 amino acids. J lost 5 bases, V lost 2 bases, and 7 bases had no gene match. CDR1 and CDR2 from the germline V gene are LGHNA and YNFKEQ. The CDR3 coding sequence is TGTGCCAGCAGCCAATCAGCGGGAGTGTTGACCGGGGAGCTGTTTTTT. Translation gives CASSQSAGVLTGELFF.

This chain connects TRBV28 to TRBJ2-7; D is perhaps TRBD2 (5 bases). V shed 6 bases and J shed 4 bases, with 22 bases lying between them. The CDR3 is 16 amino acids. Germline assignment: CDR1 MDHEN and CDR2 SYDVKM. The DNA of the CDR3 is TGTGCCAGCAGCATACGAGGACTCAGCCAACGATACGAGCAGTACTTC. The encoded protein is CASSIRGLSQRYEQYF.

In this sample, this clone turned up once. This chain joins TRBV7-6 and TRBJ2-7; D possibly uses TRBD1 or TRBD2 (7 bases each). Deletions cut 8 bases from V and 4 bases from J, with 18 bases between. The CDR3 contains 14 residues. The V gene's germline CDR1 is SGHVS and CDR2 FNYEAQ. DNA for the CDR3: TGTGCCAGCGCTCGGGGGGAGGGGGCTTACGAGCAGTACTTC. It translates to CASARGEGAYEQYF.

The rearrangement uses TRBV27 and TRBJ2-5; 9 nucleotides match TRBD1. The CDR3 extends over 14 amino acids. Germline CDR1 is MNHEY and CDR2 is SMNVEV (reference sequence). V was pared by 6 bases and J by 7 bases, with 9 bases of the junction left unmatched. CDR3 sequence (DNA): TGTGCCAGCAGCCCCGGGACAGGGTATGGGACCCAGTACTTC. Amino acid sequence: CASSPGTGYGTQYF.

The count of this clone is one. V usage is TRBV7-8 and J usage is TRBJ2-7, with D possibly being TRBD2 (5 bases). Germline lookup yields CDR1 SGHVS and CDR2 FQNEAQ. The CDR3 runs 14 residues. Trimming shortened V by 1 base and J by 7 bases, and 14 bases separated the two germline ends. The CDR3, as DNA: TGTGCCAGCAGCTTAGTGTTGCGAACGGGGGAGCAGTACTTC. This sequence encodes CASSLVLRTGEQYF.

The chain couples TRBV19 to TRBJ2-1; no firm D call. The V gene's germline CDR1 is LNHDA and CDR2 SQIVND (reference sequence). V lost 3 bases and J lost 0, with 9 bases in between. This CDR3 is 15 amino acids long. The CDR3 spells CASSIVTGSYNEQFF. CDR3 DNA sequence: TGTGCCAGTAGTATTGTGACTGGCTCCTACAATGAGCAGTTCTTC. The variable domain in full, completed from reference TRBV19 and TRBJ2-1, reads DGGITQSPKYLFRKEGQNVTLSCEQNLNHDAMYWYRQDPGQGLRLIYYSQIVNDFQKGDIAEGYSVSREKKESFPLTVTSAQKNPTAFYLCASSIVTGSYNEQFFGPGTRLTVL.

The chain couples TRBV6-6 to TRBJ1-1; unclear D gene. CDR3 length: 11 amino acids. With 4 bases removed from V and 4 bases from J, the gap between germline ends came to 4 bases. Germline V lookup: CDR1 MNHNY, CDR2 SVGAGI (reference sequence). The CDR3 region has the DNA TGTGCCAGCAGTTTTGGCACTGAAGCTTTCTTT. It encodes CASSFGTEAFF.

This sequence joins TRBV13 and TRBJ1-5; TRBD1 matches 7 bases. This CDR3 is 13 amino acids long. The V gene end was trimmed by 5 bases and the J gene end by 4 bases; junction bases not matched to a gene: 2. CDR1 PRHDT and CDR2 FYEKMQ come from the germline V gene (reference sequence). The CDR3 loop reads CASSLQGNQPQHF. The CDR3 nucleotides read TGTGCCAGCAGCCTACAGGGGAATCAGCCCCAGCATTTT.

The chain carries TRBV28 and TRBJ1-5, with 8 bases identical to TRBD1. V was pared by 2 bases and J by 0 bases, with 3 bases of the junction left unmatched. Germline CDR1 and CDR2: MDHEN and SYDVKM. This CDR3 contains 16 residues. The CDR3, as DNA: TGTGCCAGCAGTTTAGCAACAGGGGGTAGCAATCAGCCCCAGCATTTT. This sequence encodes CASSLATGGSNQPQHF.

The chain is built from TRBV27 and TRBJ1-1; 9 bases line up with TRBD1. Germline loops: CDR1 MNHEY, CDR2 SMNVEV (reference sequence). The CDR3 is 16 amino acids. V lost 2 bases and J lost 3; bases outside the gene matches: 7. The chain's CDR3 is CASSLIGTGFDTEAFF. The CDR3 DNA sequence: TGTGCCAGCAGTTTAATAGGGACAGGGTTTGACACTGAAGCTTTCTTT.

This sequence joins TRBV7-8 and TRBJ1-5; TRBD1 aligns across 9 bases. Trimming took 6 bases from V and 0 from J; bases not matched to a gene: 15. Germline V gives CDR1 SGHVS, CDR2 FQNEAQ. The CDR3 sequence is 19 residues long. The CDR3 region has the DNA TGTGCCAGCAGAAAAGACCGGGACAGGGAATCCGATAGCAATCAGCCCCAGCATTTT. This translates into CASRKDRDRESDSNQPQHF.

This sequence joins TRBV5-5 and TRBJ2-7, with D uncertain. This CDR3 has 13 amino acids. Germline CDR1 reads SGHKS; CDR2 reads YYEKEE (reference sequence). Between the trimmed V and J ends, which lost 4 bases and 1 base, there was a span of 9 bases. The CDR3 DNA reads TGTGCCAGCAGCATGACACCGTCCTACGAGCAGTACTTC. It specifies CASSMTPSYEQYF.

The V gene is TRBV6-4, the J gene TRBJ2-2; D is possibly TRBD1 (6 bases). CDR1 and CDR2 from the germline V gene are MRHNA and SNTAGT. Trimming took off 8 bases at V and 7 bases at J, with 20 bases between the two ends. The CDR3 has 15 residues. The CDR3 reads CASHLEGVTCGELFF. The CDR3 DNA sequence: TGTGCCAGCCATTTAGAGGGGGTGACGTGCGGGGAGCTGTTTTTT.

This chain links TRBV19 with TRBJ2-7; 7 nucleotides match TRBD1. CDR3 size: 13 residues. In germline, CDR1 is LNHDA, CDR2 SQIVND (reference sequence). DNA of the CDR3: TGTGCTTCGGGACAGCCGTGGTCCTACGAGCAGTACTTC. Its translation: CASGQPWSYEQYF.

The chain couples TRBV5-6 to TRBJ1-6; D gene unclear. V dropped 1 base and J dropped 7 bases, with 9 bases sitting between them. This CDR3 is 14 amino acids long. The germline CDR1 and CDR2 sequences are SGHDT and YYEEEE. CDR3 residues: CASSLQTANSPLHF. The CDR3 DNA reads TGTGCCAGCAGCTTGCAGACGGCGAATTCACCCCTCCACTTT.

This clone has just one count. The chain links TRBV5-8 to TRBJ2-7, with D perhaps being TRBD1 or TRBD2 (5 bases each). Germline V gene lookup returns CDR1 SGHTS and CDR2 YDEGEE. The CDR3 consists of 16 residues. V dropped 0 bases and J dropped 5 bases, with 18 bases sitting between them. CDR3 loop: CASSLVGAGSGDEQYF. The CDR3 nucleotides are TGTGCCAGCAGCTTGGTAGGGGCAGGGAGTGGTGACGAGCAGTACTTC.

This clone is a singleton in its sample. DNA for the CDR3: TGTGCCAGGCAGACAGGGACAAGGTCCGCAAAACCCTACGAGCAGTACTTC. Protein sequence: CARQTGTRSAKPYEQYF. The chain links TRBV5-4 to TRBJ2-7, with 7 bases that match TRBD1. J was trimmed by 2 bases and V by 8 bases; bases with no gene match: 19. The CDR3 loop spans 17 amino acids. CDR1 SGHNT and CDR2 YYREEE come from the germline V gene (reference sequence).

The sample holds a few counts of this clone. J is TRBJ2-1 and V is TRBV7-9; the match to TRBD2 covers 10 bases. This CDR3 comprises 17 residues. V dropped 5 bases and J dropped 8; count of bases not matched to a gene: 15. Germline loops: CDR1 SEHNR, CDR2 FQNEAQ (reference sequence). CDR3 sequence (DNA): TGTGCCAGCAGCCCCAGGGCGGCTAGCGGGAGTTACGATGAGCAGTTCTTC. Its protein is CASSPRAASGSYDEQFF.

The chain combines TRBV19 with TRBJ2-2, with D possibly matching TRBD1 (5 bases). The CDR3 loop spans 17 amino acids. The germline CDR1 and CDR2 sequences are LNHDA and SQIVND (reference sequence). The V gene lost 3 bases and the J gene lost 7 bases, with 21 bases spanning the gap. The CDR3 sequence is CASSIFNRNRYNGELFF. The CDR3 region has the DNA TGTGCCAGTAGTATCTTCAACAGGAATCGATACAACGGGGAGCTGTTTTTT.

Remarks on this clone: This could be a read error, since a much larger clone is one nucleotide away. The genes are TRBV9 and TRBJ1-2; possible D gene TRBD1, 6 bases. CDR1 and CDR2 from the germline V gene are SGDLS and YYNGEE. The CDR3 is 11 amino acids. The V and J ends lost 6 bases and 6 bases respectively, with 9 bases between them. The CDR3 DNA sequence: TGTGCCAGCACCAAGGGGGATGGCTACACCTTC. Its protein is CASTKGDGYTF.

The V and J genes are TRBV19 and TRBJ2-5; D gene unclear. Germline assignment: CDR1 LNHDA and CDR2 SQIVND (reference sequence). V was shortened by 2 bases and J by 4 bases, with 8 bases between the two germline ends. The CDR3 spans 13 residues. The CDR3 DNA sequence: TGTGCCAGTAGTATAATCTTGCGAGAGACCCAGTACTTC. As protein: CASSIILRETQYF.

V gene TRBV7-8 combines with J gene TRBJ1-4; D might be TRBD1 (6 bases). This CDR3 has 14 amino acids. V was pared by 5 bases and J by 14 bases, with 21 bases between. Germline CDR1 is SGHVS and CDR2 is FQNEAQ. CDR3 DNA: TGTGCCAGCAGCCCCGGGACACAGCGACTGAGCCTGTTTTTT. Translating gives CASSPGTQRLSLFF.

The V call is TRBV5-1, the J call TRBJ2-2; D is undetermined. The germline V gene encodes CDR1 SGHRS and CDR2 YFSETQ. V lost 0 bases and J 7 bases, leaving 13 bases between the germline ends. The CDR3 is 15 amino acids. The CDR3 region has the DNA TGCGCCAGCAGCTTGGATCGTTCGGGTTTCGGGGAGCTGTTTTTT. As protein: CASSLDRSGFGELFF.

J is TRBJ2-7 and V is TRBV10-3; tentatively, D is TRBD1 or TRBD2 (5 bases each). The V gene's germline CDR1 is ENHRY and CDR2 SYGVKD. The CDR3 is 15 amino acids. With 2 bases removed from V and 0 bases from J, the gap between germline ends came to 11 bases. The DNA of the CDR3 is TGTGCCATCAGTGAGGTGGGGGAGTTCTCCTACGAGCAGTACTTC. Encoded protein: CAISEVGEFSYEQYF.